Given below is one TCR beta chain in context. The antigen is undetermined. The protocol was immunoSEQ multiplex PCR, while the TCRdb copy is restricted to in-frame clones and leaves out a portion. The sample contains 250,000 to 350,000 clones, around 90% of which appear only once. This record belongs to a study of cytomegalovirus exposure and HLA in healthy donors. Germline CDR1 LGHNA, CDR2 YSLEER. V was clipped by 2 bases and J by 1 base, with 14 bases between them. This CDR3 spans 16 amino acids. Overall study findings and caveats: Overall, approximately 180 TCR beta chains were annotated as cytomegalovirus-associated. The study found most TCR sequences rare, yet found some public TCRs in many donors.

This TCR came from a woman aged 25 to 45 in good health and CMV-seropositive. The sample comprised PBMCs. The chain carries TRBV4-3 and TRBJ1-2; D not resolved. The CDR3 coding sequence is TGCGCCAGCAGCCAAACAACAACGAGGGTTAACTATGGCTACACCTTC. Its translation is CASSQTTTRVNYGYTF.